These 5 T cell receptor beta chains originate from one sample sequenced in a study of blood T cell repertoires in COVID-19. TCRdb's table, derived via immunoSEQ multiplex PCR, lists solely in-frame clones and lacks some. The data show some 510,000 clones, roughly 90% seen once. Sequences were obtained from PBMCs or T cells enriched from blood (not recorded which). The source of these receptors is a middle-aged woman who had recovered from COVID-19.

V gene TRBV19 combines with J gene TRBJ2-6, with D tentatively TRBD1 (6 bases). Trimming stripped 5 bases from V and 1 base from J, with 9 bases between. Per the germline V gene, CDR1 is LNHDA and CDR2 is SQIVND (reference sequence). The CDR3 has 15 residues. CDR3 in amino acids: CASSEGGSGANVLTF. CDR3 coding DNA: TGTGCCAGTAGTGAAGGGGGATCTGGGGCCAACGTCCTGACTTTC. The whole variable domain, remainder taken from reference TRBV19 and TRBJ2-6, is DGGITQSPKYLFRKEGQNVTLSCEQNLNHDAMYWYRQDPGQGLRLIYYSQIVNDFQKGDIAEGYSVSREKKESFPLTVTSAQKNPTAFYLCASSEGGSGANVLTFGAGSRLTVL.

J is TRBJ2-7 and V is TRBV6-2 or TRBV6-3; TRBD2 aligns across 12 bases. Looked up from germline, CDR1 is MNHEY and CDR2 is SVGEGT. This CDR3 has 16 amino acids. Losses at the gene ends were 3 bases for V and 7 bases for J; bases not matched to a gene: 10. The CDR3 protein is CASSYRPTSGSIEQYF. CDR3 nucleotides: TGTGCCAGCAGTTATCGTCCGACTAGCGGGAGTATTGAGCAGTACTTC.

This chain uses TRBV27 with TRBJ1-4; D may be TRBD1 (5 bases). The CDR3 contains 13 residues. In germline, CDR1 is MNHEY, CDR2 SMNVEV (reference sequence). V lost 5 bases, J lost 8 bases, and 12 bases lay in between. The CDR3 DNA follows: TGTGCCAGCAGTCCAAGGACATCGGAAAAACTGTTTTTT. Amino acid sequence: CASSPRTSEKLFF.

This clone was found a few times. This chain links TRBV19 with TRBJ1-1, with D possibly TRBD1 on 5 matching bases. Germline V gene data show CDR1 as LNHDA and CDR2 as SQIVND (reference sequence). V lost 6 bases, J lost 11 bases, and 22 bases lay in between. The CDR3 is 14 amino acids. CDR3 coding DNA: TGTGCCAGTAGATCAGCGGGGCAGGGCCTCGGTGCTTTCTTT. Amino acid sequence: CASRSAGQGLGAFF.

CDR3 in amino acids: CALSGTGSTGELFF. The CDR3 DNA sequence: TGTGCCCTCAGCGGGACAGGATCCACCGGGGAGCTGTTTTTT. The chain links TRBV6-4 to TRBJ2-2, with D tentatively TRBD1 (8 bases). The CDR3 runs to 14 residues. Between the trimmed V and J ends, which lost 11 bases and 4 bases, there was a span of 17 bases. Germline V gene lookup returns CDR1 MRHNA and CDR2 SNTAGT.